This section outlines one T cell receptor (beta chain) sequence together with its context. What it binds is not known. The sample belongs to a study of T cells after posttransplantation cyclophosphamide. TCRdb's table, derived via immunoSEQ multiplex PCR, lists solely in-frame clones and lacks some. This repertoire holds some 14,000 clones, and none appear only once. Between the trimmed V and J ends, which lost 0 bases and 0 bases, there was a span of 12 bases. CDR1 SGHTA and CDR2 FQGNSA come from the germline V gene. The CDR3 spans 17 residues. Study-wide results and caveats: Donor CD8+ memory clones often dominated recipient blood repertoires at later times. Recipient CMV seropositivity and CMV reactivation strongly tracked TRB clonality. Skin or GI-infiltrating T cells shared few TRB sequences with blood.

Cyclophosphamide on days +3 and +4 followed busulfan-fludarabine conditioning and a marrow graft. This clonotype was obtained from a female patient aged 40-49 years who received an allogeneic stem cell transplant from a related donor, was CMV-positive, and had no GVHD. Some of these T cells may belong to the graft donor. This chain joins TRBV7-2 and TRBJ2-1, with D possibly being TRBD2 (5 bases). The sequences come from PBMCs, collected 950 to 1,200 days after allogeneic stem cell transplant with posttransplant cyclophosphamide. The CDR3 bases are TGTGCCAGCAGCTTAGCCGCTTTCCGGGACTCCTACAATGAGCAGTTCTTC. As protein: CASSLAAFRDSYNEQFF.